These 9 T cell receptor beta chains originate from one sample sequenced in a study of technical replicates of blood from a few donors. Generated by immunoSEQ multiplex PCR, the TCRdb table keeps only in-frame clones and is missing some. The table includes approximately 81,000 clones, approximately 96% detected once. The material sequenced was T cells isolated from PBMCs. Every receptor here comes from a human donor in good health.

This sequence joins TRBV11-2 and TRBJ2-5; 10 nucleotides line up with TRBD2. The length of the CDR3 is 15 residues. From germline, CDR1 is SGHAT and CDR2 FQNNGV. V lost 6 bases and J lost 3; bases outside the gene matches: 7. CDR3 protein: CASSTSGTNKETQYF. For the CDR3, the DNA is TGTGCCAGCAGTACTAGCGGGACCAACAAAGAGACCCAGTACTTC.

The chain combines TRBV11-2 with TRBJ2-1; tentative D call: TRBD2 (5 bases). The ends were cut back, 2 bases at V and 4 bases at J, with 12 bases in the middle. Germline V gives CDR1 SGHAT, CDR2 FQNNGV. The CDR3 is 15 amino acids. CDR3 protein: CASSLFSGPYNEQFF. In DNA, the CDR3 is TGTGCCAGCAGCTTATTCAGCGGACCGTACAATGAGCAGTTCTTC.

V is TRBV13 and J is TRBJ2-1, with 8 bases identical to TRBD2. This CDR3 contains 15 residues. Per the germline V gene, CDR1 is PRHDT and CDR2 is FYEKMQ (reference sequence). V was pared by 1 base and J by 5 bases, with 4 bases of the junction left unmatched. DNA for the CDR3: TGTGCCAGCAGCTTAGTGCGGGAGGTACACAATGAGCAGTTCTTC. Amino acids: CASSLVREVHNEQFF.

The CDR3: CSVTGDDEKLFF. For the CDR3, the DNA is TGCAGCGTTACCGGGGATGATGAAAAACTGTTTTTT. This chain links TRBV29-1 with TRBJ1-4; no reliable D call. V was pared by 5 bases and J by 6 bases, with 10 bases between. Germline assignment: CDR1 SQVTM and CDR2 ANQGSEA. The CDR3 has 12 residues.

This chain links TRBV18 with TRBJ2-3; 10 bases are a match to TRBD2. Germline CDR1 and CDR2: KGHSH and LQKENI. CDR3 length equals 24 residues. V lost 2 bases and J lost 2; bases outside the gene matches: 28. CDR3 protein: CASSPMRTGLPLAGVRWNTDTQYF. The CDR3 nucleotides read TGTGCCAGCTCACCAATGAGGACAGGGCTACCTCTAGCGGGAGTACGTTGGAACACAGATACGCAGTATTTT.

This sequence joins TRBV7-3 and TRBJ2-7; 8 bases line up with TRBD1. This CDR3 is built from 13 residues. Germline loops: CDR1 SGHTA, CDR2 FQGTGA. The ends lost 2 bases at V and 5 bases at J; junction bases unmatched: 2. The CDR3, as DNA: TGTGCCAGCAGCTTAGGGACAGGCGACGAGCAGTACTTC. Its translation: CASSLGTGDEQYF.

The genes are TRBV30 and TRBJ2-3; maybe TRBD1 (5 bases). This CDR3 is built from 14 residues. Trimming stripped 3 bases from V and 0 bases from J, with 10 bases between. The germline gives CDR1 GTSNPN, CDR2 SVGIG (reference sequence). CDR3 residues: CAWRGVLSTDTQYF. CDR3 bases: TGTGCCTGGAGAGGGGTTCTTAGCACAGATACGCAGTATTTT.

The genes are TRBV2 and TRBJ2-5, with 10 bases that match TRBD2. CDR3 length: 16 residues. Germline CDR1 SNHLY, CDR2 FYNNEI. J lost 5 bases, V lost 4 bases, and 10 bases had no gene match. The DNA of the CDR3 is TGTGCCAGCAGTGTCGAGCGGGAGGGCCCCTGGGAGACCCAGTACTTC. This codes for CASSVEREGPWETQYF.

This chain uses TRBV29-1 with TRBJ1-1, with 8 positions matching TRBD1. The junction had 3 bases not matched to a gene; V was cut back by 6 bases and J by 3 bases. The CDR3 sequence is 12 residues long. CDR1 is SQVTM, CDR2 ANQGSEA, per germline. The CDR3 loop reads CSVRTGHTEAFF. CDR3 sequence (DNA): TGCAGCGTCCGGACAGGGCACACTGAAGCTTTCTTT.